The TCR beta chain under discussion was sequenced for a study of long-term antiretroviral therapy in people with HIV. On the study more broadly: The earliest specimens came about a decade ahead of the 2015 immediate-ART recommendation.

Overall study findings and caveats: The study lacked data on ART adherence, viral resistance or therapy changes.

Sampling of each donor yielded at least one pre-ART PBMC sample and at least two post-ART PBMC samples. At the survey level, the v3.0 immunoSEQ assay was run. Sequencing used immunoSEQ multiplex PCR; TCRdb keeps in-frame clones, though not all of them. The table records tens of thousands of clones, around 88% of them present only once. This CDR3 spans 15 amino acids. V gave up 8 bases and J gave up 0 bases; unmatched junction bases: 9. Per germline, CDR1 MNHNS and CDR2 SASEGT. In regard to this clone: Its antigen remains unknown.

This chain links TRBV6-1 with TRBJ2-7; 8 bases match TRBD2. The TCR comes from a woman aged 18-29 years with HIV. The input for sequencing was unsorted PBMCs, taken just before starting antiretroviral therapy. Here the CDR3 DNA reads TGTGCCAGCGCGGGGGCTAGCGGGTTCTCCTACGAGCAGTACTTC. Protein product: CASAGASGFSYEQYF.